Listed here is a single TCR beta chain. Ages ranged from 18 to 89 years, with residence in around 24 US areas. Method: immunoSEQ multiplex PCR; TCRdb's copy keeps in-frame clones and lacks some. The repertoire holds 250,000 to 350,000 clones, with approximately 83% as singletons. This entry is derived from a study of blood T cell repertoires in COVID-19. Study overall: T cells, B-cell-depleted T cells, or PBMCs provided the cDNA or gDNA that served as material.

The V gene lost 0 bases and the J gene lost 7 bases, with 12 bases spanning the gap. CDR1 and CDR2 from the germline V gene are MNHEY and SVGAGI. This CDR3 has 14 residues. The chain uses TRBV6-5 and TRBJ2-5; D is unresolved. Material: PBMCs or T cells enriched from blood (not recorded which). The clonotype originates from a woman between 25 and 40 years old who had recovered from COVID-19. The chain's CDR3 is CASSYSGQDGTQYF. The CDR3 DNA is TGTGCCAGCAGTTACTCAGGCCAGGATGGGACCCAGTACTTC.